This TCR beta chain was sequenced for a study of CD8 T cell repertoires and HIV-1 epitope variants. Study as a whole: Each of Twenty-five Gag and Nef epitope peptides stimulated a separate culture. Control wells had CMV/EBV/flu peptides, negative Ebola AY9, or no peptide.

The germline V gene has CDR1 SGDLS and CDR2 YYNGEE. With 6 bases clipped from V and 0 bases from J, the junction kept 11 bases outside the gene matches. The CDR3 has 16 amino acids. Comments on this clone: As yet, its antigen is unknown.

This table comes from immunoSEQ multiplex PCR, and its TCRdb copy is limited to in-frame clones, with some not included. The sample holds about 6,100 clones, roughly three fifths seen once. Sequenced sample: cultured CD8+ T cells derived from PBMCs. The receptor was derived from a male donor with HIV. V and J are TRBV9 and TRBJ1-2, with TRBD1 matching over 7 bases. The CDR3 DNA sequence: TGTGCCAGCACGACGACAGGGCAATCATCTAACTATGGCTACACCTTC. Amino acid sequence: CASTTTGQSSNYGYTF.